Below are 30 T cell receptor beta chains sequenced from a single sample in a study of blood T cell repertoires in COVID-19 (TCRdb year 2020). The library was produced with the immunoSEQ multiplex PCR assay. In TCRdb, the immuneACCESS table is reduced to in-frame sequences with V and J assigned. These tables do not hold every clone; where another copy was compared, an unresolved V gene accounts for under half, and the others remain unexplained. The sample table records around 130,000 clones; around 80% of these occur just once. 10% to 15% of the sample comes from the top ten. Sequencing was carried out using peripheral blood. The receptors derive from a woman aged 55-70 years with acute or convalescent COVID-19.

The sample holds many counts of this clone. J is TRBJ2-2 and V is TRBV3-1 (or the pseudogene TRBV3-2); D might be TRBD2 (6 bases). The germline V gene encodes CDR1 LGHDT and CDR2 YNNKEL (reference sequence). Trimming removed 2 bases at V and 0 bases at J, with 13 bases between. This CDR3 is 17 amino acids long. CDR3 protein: CASSQSGRGANTGELFF. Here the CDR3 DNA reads TGTGCCAGCAGCCAATCTGGGCGGGGAGCGAACACCGGGGAGCTGTTTTTT.

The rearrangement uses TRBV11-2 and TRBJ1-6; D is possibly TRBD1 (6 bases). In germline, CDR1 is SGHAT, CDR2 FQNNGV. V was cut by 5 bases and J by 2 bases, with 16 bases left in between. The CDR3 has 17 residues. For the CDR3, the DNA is TGTGCCAGCAGCATAGTGGGGGGGGGCACCTATAATTCACCCCTCCACTTT. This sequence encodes CASSIVGGGTYNSPLHF.

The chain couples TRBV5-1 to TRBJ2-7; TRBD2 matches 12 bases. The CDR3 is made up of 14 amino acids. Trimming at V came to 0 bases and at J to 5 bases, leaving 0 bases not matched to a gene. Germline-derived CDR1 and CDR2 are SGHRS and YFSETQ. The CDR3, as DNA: TGCGCCAGCAGCTTGGGACTAGCGGGGGACGAGCAGTACTTC. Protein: CASSLGLAGDEQYF.

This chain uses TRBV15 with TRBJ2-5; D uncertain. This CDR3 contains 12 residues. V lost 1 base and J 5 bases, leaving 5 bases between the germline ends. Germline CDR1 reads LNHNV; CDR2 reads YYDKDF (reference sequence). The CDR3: CATSRVGETQYF. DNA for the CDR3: TGTGCCACCAGCAGAGTTGGCGAGACCCAGTACTTC. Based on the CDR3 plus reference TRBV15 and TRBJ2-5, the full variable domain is DAMVIQNPRYQVTQFGKPVTLSCSQTLNHNVMYWYQQKSSQAPKLLFHYYDKDFNNEADTPDNFQSRRPNTSFCFLDIRSPGLGDTAMYLCATSRVGETQYFGPGTRLLVL.

CDR3 protein: CAISESGLATNTGELFF. CDR3 nucleotide sequence: TGTGCCATCAGTGAGTCCGGACTAGCGACGAACACCGGGGAGCTGTTTTTT. The chain carries TRBV10-3 and TRBJ2-2, with 9 bases that match TRBD2. V lost 0 bases to trimming and J lost 0 bases; unmatched junction nucleotides: 2. The CDR3 covers 17 residues. Germline CDR1 is ENHRY and CDR2 is SYGVKD.

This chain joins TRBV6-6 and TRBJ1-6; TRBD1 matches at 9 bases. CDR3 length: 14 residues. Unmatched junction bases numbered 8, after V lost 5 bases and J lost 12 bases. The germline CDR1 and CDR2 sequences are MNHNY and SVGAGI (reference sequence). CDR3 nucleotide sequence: TGTGCCAGCAGTCCGACAGGGGGTAGATTACCCCTCCACTTT. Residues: CASSPTGGRLPLHF.

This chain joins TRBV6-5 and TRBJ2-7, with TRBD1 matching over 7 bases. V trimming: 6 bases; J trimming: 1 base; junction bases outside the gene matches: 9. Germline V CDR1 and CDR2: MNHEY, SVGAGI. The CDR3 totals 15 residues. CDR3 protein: CASRFMDRQSYEQYV. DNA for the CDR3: TGTGCCAGCAGATTTATGGACAGGCAGTCCTACGAGCAGTACGTC.

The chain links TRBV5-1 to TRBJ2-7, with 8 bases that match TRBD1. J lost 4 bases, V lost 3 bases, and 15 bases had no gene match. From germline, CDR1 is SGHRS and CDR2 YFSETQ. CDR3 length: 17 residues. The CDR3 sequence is CASSSAASRQGTYEQYF. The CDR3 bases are TGCGCCAGCAGCTCCGCTGCATCTCGACAGGGGACGTACGAGCAGTACTTC.

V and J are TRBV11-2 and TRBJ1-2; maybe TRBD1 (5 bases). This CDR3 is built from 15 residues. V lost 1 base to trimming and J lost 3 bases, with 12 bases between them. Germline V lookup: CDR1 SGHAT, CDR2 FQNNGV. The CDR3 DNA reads TGTGCCAGCAGCTTAGGTACGGCAGGGTACTATGGCTACACCTTC. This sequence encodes CASSLGTAGYYGYTF.

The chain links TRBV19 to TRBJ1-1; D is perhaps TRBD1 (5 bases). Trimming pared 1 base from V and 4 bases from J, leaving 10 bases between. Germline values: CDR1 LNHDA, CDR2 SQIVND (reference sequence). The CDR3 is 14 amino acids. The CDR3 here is CASSIVGGSTEAFF. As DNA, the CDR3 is TGTGCCAGTAGTATAGTGGGGGGTTCCACTGAAGCTTTCTTT.

DNA of the CDR3: TGTGCCAGTAATCGGGACAGCCCTCAAGCTTTCTTT. The encoded protein is CASNRDSPQAFF. V gene TRBV7-9 combines with J gene TRBJ1-1; TRBD1 agrees at 7 bases. The V and J ends lost 9 bases and 9 bases, in that order; junction bases with no gene match: 10. The germline V gene encodes CDR1 SEHNR and CDR2 FQNEAQ (reference sequence). This CDR3 spans 12 amino acids. Full variable domain (missing parts from reference TRBV7-9 and TRBJ1-1): DTGVSQNPRHKITKRGQNVTFRCDPISEHNRLYWYRQTLGQGPEFLTYFQNEAQLEKSRLLSDRFSAERPKGSFSTLEIQRTEQGDSAMYLCASNRDSPQAFFGQGTRLTVV.

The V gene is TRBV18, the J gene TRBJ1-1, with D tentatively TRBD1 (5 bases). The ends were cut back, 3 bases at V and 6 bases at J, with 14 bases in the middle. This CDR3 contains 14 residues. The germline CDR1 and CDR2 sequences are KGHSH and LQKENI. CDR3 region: CASSPTPQVSEAFF. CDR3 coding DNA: TGTGCCAGCTCACCGACACCACAGGTATCTGAAGCTTTCTTT. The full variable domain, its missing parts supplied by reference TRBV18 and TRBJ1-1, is NAGVMQNPRHLVRRRGQEARLRCSPMKGHSHVYWYRQLPEEGLKFMVYLQKENIIDESGMPKERFSAEFPKEGPSILRIQQVVRGDSAAYFCASSPTPQVSEAFFGQGTRLTVV.

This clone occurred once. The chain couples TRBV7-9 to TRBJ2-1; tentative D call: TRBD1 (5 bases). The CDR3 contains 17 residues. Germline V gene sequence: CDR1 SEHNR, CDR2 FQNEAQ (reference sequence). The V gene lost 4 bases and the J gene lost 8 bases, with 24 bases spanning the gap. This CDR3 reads CASSSLQAAVPLYEQFF. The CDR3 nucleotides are TGTGCCAGCAGCTCTTTACAGGCCGCGGTCCCCCTCTATGAGCAGTTCTTC.

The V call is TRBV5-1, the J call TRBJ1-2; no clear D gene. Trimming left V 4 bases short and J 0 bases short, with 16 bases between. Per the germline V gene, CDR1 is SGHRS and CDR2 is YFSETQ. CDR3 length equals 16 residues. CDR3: CASSPGGGKANYGYTF. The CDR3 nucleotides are TGCGCCAGCAGCCCCGGAGGAGGGAAAGCTAACTATGGCTACACCTTC.

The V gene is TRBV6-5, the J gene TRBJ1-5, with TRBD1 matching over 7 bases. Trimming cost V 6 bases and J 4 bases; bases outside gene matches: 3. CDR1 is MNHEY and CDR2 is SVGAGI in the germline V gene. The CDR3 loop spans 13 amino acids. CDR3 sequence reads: CASRTDRNQPQHF. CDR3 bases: TGTGCCAGCAGGACGGACAGGAATCAGCCCCAGCATTTT.

The CDR3, as DNA: TGTGCCAGTACCCCGAGTAGGAGAGATTCACCCCTCCACTTT. Its translation is CASTPSRRDSPLHF. V and J are TRBV19 and TRBJ1-6; D unclear. There are 14 residues in the CDR3. Germline values: CDR1 LNHDA, CDR2 SQIVND (reference sequence). V shed 7 bases and J shed 8 bases, with 15 bases lying between them.

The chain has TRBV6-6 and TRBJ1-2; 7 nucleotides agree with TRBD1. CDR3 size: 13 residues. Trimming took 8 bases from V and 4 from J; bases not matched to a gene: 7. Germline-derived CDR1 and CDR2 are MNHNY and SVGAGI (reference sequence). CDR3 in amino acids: CASLGTEAYGYTF. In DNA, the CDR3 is TGTGCCAGCCTGGGGACAGAGGCCTATGGCTACACCTTC.

Written as DNA, the CDR3 is TGCGCCAGCAGCTTGACACGTGAAAAACTGTTTTTT. Amino acid sequence: CASSLTREKLFF. The chain recombines TRBV5-1 with TRBJ1-4; D is ambiguous. CDR1 and CDR2 from the germline V gene are SGHRS and YFSETQ. The CDR3 is made up of 12 amino acids. The V end was cut by 1 base, the J end by 7 bases, with 5 bases between.

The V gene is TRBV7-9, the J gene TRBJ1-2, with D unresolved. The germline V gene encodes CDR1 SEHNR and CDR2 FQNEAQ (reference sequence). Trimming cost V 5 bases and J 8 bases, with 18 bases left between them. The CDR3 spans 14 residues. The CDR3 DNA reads TGTGCCAGCAGCCTGACATCTCAAACGCCCGGCTACACCTTC. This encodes CASSLTSQTPGYTF.

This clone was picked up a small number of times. CDR3 nucleotide sequence: TGTGCCAGCGCAAACCGGCAGCGGAGCTCCTACGAGCAGTACTTC. Translating gives CASANRQRSSYEQYF. The rearrangement uses TRBV6-6 and TRBJ2-7, with a weak D call TRBD2 (5 bases). Between the trimmed V and J ends, which lost 8 bases and 0 bases, there was a span of 17 bases. CDR3 size: 15 residues. CDR1 and CDR2 from the germline V gene are MNHNY and SVGAGI (reference sequence).

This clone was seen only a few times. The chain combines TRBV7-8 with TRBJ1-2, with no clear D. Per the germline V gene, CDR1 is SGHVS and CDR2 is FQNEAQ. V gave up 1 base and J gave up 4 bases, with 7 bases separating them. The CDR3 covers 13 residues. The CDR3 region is CASSLGPLYGYTF. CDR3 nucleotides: TGTGCCAGCAGCTTAGGGCCTCTCTATGGCTACACCTTC.

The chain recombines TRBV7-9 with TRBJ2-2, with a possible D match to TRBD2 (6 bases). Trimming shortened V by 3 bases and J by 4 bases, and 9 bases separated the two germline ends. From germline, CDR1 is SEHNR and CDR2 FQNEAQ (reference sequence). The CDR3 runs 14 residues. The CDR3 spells CASSLTGGTGELFF. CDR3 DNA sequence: TGTGCCAGCAGCTTGACCGGGGGCACCGGGGAGCTGTTTTTT.

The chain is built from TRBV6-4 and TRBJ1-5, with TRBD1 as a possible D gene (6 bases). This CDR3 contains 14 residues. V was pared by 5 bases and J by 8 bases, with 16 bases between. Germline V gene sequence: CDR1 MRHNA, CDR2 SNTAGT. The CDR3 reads CASSPEGGTEPQHF. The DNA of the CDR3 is TGTGCCAGCAGTCCCGAAGGGGGAACGGAGCCCCAGCATTTT.

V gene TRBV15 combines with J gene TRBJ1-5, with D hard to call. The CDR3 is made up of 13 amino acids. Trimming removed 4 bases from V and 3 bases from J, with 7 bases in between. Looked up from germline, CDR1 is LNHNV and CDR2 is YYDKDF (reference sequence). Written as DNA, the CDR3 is TGTGCCACCAGCACATCAGACAATCAGCCCCAGCATTTT. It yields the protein CATSTSDNQPQHF.

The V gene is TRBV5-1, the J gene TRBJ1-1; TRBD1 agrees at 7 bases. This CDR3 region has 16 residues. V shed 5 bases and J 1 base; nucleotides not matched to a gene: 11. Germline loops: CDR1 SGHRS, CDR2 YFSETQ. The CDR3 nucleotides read TGCGCCAGCAGGCGACAGGGTGGGCGAAGGAACACTGAAGCTTTCTTT. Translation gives CASRRQGGRRNTEAFF.

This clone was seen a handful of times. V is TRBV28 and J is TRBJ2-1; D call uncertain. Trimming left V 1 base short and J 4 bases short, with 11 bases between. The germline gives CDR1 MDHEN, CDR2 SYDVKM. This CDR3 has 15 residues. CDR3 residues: CASSLSLSAYNEQFF. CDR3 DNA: TGTGCCAGCAGTTTATCACTATCGGCATACAATGAGCAGTTCTTC.

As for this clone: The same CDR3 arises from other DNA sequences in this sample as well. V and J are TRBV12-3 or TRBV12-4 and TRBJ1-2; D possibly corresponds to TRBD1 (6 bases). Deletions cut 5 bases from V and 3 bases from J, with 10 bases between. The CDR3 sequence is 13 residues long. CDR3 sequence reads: CASSVNRDYGYTF. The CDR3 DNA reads TGTGCCAGCAGTGTGAACAGGGACTATGGCTACACCTTC.

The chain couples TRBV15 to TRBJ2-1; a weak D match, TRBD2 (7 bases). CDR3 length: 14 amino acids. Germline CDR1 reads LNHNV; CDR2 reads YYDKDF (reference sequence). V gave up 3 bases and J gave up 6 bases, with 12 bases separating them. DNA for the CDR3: TGTGCCACCAGCAGGGGGGGGCCCGGCAATGAGCAGTTCTTC. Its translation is CATSRGGPGNEQFF.

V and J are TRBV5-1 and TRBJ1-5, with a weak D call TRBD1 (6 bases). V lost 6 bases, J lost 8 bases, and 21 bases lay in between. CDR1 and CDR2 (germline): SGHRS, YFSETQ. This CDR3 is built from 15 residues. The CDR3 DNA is TGCGCCAGCACCCCCATGGGGGGGCCCGTTGAGCCCCAGCATTTT. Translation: CASTPMGGPVEPQHF.

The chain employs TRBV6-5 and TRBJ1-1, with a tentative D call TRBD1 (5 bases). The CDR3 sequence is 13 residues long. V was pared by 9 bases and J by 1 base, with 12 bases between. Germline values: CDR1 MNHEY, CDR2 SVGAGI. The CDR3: CASQPQGNTEAFF. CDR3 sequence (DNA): TGTGCCAGTCAACCCCAGGGGAACACTGAAGCTTTCTTT.